This TCR beta chain was found in a study of control samples from healthy donors and cancer patients. The method was immunoSEQ multiplex PCR; TCRdb's version includes in-frame clones alone and lacks a portion of them. The profile shows about 170,000 clones, 90% to 95% of them singletons. The CDR3 has 16 amino acids. V dropped 5 bases and J dropped 3; count of bases not matched to a gene: 7. CDR1 is LGHDT and CDR2 is YNNKEL in the germline V gene (reference sequence). This clone was picked up a small number of times. This clonotype originated in a woman aged 30 to 39 in good health. The V gene is TRBV3-1 (or the pseudogene TRBV3-2), the J gene TRBJ2-1; TRBD2 agrees at 10 bases. The sequenced sample was blood. The CDR3 reads CASSEGLAAGYNEQFF. The DNA for the CDR3 is TGTGCCAGCAGCGAAGGACTAGCGGCGGGCTACAATGAGCAGTTCTTC.